The 10 T cell receptor beta chains presented below share a single source sample, sequenced in a study of blood T cell repertoires in COVID-19. Data came from immunoSEQ multiplex PCR; TCRdb stores just in-frame clones and leaves some out. The sample shows 200,000 or so clones, over 70% of them seen only once. What was sequenced was PBMCs or T cells enriched from blood (not recorded which). The receptors stem from a woman younger than 45 who had been exposed to COVID-19.

This chain joins TRBV7-3 and TRBJ2-3; possibly TRBD1 for D (6 bases). Trimming pared 4 bases from V and 4 bases from J, leaving 15 bases between. The CDR3 has 15 residues. Germline-derived CDR1 and CDR2 are SGHTA and FQGTGA. The CDR3 sequence: CASSSAGAGADTQYF. Here the CDR3 DNA reads TGTGCCAGCAGCTCGGCAGGGGCCGGCGCAGATACGCAGTATTTT.

The CDR3 nucleotides read TGTGCCAGAAGCACAGGGACTAGCGGGGCCAACGGCGCCTACAATGAGCAGTTCTTC. Translation gives CARSTGTSGANGAYNEQFF. The chain carries TRBV5-3 and TRBJ2-1, with 13 bases fitting TRBD2. TRBV5-3 is recorded as an ORF, its role being uncertain. The V and J ends lost 4 bases and 2 bases, in that order; junction bases with no gene match: 12. The CDR3 contains 19 residues.

The chain links TRBV30 to TRBJ2-7; TRBD1 might be the D (5 bases). The CDR3 consists of 13 residues. Trimming stripped 0 bases from V and 5 bases from J, with 11 bases between. Per germline, CDR1 GTSNPN and CDR2 SVGIG (reference sequence). CDR3 in DNA: TGTGCCTGGAGTGTGGGGCGATTACACGAGCAGTACTTC. This gives the protein CAWSVGRLHEQYF.

This chain links TRBV12-1 with TRBJ1-5; no check of the table's D call, TRBD1, against the DNA was made. TRBV12-1 counts as a pseudogene. The CDR3 consists of 16 residues. CDR3 loop: CASSFGVRRLNQPQHF. The DNA of the CDR3 is TGTGCCAGCAGCTTTGGAGTCCGCAGGCTAAATCAGCCCCAGCATTTT.

The rearrangement links TRBV6-5 to TRBJ2-3, with D possibly TRBD1 on 6 matching bases. The CDR3 is made up of 15 amino acids. In germline, CDR1 is MNHEY, CDR2 SVGAGI. The V and J ends lost 6 bases and 0 bases respectively, with 13 bases between them. CDR3 amino acids: CASRRQGQSTDTQYF. CDR3 nucleotide sequence: TGTGCCAGCAGGAGACAAGGACAGAGCACAGATACGCAGTATTTT.

The gene calls are TRBV12-5 and TRBJ1-4; TRBD1 is a possible D gene (5 bases). The CDR3 length is 14 residues. V was trimmed by 2 bases and J by 8 bases, leaving 12 bases between them. Germline assignment: CDR1 LGHNT and CDR2 FRNRAP. The DNA for the CDR3 is TGTGCTAGTGGTTTGTCGGGGACTCGGGAAAAACTGTTTTTT. It specifies CASGLSGTREKLFF.

This chain connects TRBV5-4 to TRBJ2-1; tentative D call: TRBD2 (6 bases). The CDR3 runs 14 residues. The germline V gene encodes CDR1 SGHNT and CDR2 YYREEE (reference sequence). V was pared by 9 bases and J by 8 bases, with 21 bases between. Here the CDR3 DNA reads TGTGCCAACCTCCGGGATCCCGGGGGACATGAGCAGTTCTTC. Translating it yields CANLRDPGGHEQFF.

V usage is TRBV11-2 and J usage is TRBJ2-5, with a possible D match to TRBD2 (5 bases). The germline V gene has CDR1 SGHAT and CDR2 FQNNGV. V dropped 0 bases and J dropped 7 bases, with 12 bases sitting between them. This CDR3 is built from 14 residues. The CDR3 sequence: CASSLDRTRGTQYF. CDR3 bases: TGTGCCAGCAGCTTAGATAGGACCCGGGGGACCCAGTACTTC.

This clone was seen only a few times. The rearrangement links TRBV5-6 to TRBJ1-4, with TRBD1 matching 9 bases. The CDR3 is made up of 16 amino acids. V gave up 4 bases and J gave up 8 bases; unmatched junction bases: 12. Germline V lookup: CDR1 SGHDT, CDR2 YYEEEE. CDR3 sequence: CASSPRLGQGREKLFF. DNA for the CDR3: TGTGCCAGCAGCCCCAGGTTGGGACAGGGAAGAGAAAAACTGTTTTTT.

The chain joins TRBV9 to TRBJ2-7; D is undetermined. This CDR3 is built from 14 residues. Trimming took 0 bases from V and 2 from J, leaving 9 bases between them. Germline V gene lookup returns CDR1 SGDLS and CDR2 YYNGEE. The CDR3 loop reads CASSVDDLTYEQYF. CDR3 bases: TGTGCCAGCAGCGTAGACGACTTAACCTACGAGCAGTACTTC.